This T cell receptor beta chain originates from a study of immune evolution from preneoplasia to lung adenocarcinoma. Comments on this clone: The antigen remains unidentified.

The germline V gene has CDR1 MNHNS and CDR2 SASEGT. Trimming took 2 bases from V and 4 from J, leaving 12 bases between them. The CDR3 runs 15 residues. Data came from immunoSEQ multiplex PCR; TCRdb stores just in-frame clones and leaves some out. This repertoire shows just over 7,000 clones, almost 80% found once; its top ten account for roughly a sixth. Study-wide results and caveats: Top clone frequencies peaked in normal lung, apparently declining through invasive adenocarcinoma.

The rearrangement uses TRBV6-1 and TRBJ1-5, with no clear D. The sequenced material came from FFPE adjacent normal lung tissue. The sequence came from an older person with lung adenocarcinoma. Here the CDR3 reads CASSEPGFGNQPQHF. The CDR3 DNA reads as TGTGCCAGCAGTGAACCGGGATTTGGTAATCAGCCCCAGCATTTT.